This is a list of T cell receptor beta chains from one sample in a study of T cell clones after liver transplantation. Using immunoSEQ multiplex PCR, the repertoire was profiled, and TCRdb retains in-frame clones only, with some absent. The table shows over 90,000 clones, with approximately 79% occurring only once. The sequenced sample was CD4+ T cells from blood, obtained approximately 50 months after liver transplant. The receptors shown here come from a human patient who received a liver transplant. Some T cells may have come from the graft donor. The CDR3 runs from the conserved cysteine through the conserved F or W. Each record gives: J gene, V gene, D gene, clone size, CDR3 protein, CDR3 DNA. A D gene is named only where the DNA matches it firmly. Clone size appears in some rows only: once, few, many, or a class for an expanded clone.

TRBJ1-2 | TRBV9 | . | few | CASNDGKGYGYTF | TGTGCCAGCAACGACGGGAAGGGCTATGGCTACACCTTC
TRBJ2-7 | TRBV9 | TRBD1 | . | CASSQGQGEGEQYF | TGTGCCAGCAGCCAAGGACAGGGAGAAGGCGAGCAGTACTTC
TRBJ1-2 | TRBV7-8 | . | few | CASSFPQLYGYTF | TGTGCCAGCAGCTTCCCGCAGCTCTATGGCTACACCTTC
TRBJ2-5 | TRBV28 | TRBD2 | few | CASSDAGLQETQYF | TGTGCCAGCAGTGATGCGGGACTACAAGAGACCCAGTACTTC
TRBJ2-2 | TRBV6-1 | . | . | CASRDTLAGELFF | TGTGCCAGCAGGGACACCCTCGCCGGGGAGCTGTTTTTT
TRBJ1-2 | TRBV23-1 | TRBD1 | . | CASSQPEGAEGYTF | TGCGCCAGCAGTCAACCGGAGGGGGCAGAGGGCTACACCTTC
TRBJ2-3 | TRBV27 | TRBD2 | . | CASSQPRGRAPAADTQYF | TGTGCCAGCAGTCAACCTCGGGGGAGGGCCCCCGCGGCAGATACGCAGTATTTT
TRBJ1-2 | TRBV7-2 | . | . | CASSLESSGRYGYTF | TGTGCCAGCAGCTTAGAATCATCGGGGCGATATGGCTACACCTTC
TRBJ2-5 | TRBV29-1 | TRBD2 | . | CSVRLAGGPGETQYF | TGCAGCGTCCGACTAGCGGGAGGCCCCGGGGAGACCCAGTACTTC
TRBJ2-5 | TRBV18 | . | . | CASSPGFAKQETQYF | TGTGCCAGCTCACCCGGGTTCGCGAAGCAAGAGACCCAGTACTTC
TRBJ2-2 | TRBV18 | . | . | CASSPGLTGELFF | TGTGCCAGCTCACCAGGCCTCACCGGGGAGCTGTTTTTT
TRBJ2-3 | TRBV4-1 | . | . | CASSQVQGGDRRDVPDTQYF | TGCGCCAGCAGCCAAGTCCAGGGGGGTGATCGGCGGGACGTCCCCGATACGCAGTATTTT
TRBJ1-4 | TRBV19 | TRBD1 | . | CASSTPSGTANEKLFF | TGTGCCAGTAGTACCCCCTCAGGGACAGCGAATGAAAAACTGTTTTTT
TRBJ2-7 | TRBV7-2 | . | . | CASSSRTASSYEQYF | TGTGCCAGCAGTTCCAGGACGGCTAGCTCCTACGAGCAGTACTTC
TRBJ1-1 | TRBV4-1 | . | . | CASSQDRRGTATEAFF | TGCGCCAGCAGCCAAGATCGTCGGGGGACGGCCACTGAAGCTTTCTTT
TRBJ2-5 | TRBV5-6 | TRBD2 | . | CASSLYSGGGETQYF | TGTGCCAGCAGCTTGTATAGCGGGGGAGGAGAGACCCAGTACTTC
TRBJ1-1 | TRBV4-3 | . | . | CASSQDSRVTEAFF | TGCGCCAGCAGCCAAGATAGTAGGGTCACTGAAGCTTTCTTT
TRBJ1-2 | TRBV19 | . | . | CASTPDSYYGYTF | TGTGCCAGTACCCCGGACAGTTACTATGGCTACACCTTC
TRBJ1-1 | TRBV27 | . | . | CASSLRDTGNTEAFF | TGTGCCAGCAGTTTAAGGGACACGGGTAACACTGAAGCTTTCTTT
TRBJ2-7 | TRBV25-1 | . | . | CASSELGVYEQYF | TGTGCCAGCAGTGAATTAGGGGTCTACGAGCAGTACTTC
TRBJ2-1 | TRBV9 | TRBD1 | . | CASSVGQGSYNEQFF | TGTGCCAGCAGCGTAGGACAGGGATCCTACAATGAGCAGTTCTTC
TRBJ1-3 | TRBV6-1 | . | once | CASSEGGPGNTIYF | TGTGCCAGCAGTGAAGGAGGACCTGGAAACACCATATATTTT
TRBJ2-3 | TRBV14 | TRBD1 | once | CASSRLQGSETDTQYF | TGTGCCAGCAGCCGATTACAGGGGAGCGAGACAGATACGCAGTATTTT
TRBJ2-7 | TRBV29-1 | TRBD1 | . | CSAKATGGGSYEQYF | TGCAGCGCAAAAGCGACAGGGGGCGGATCCTACGAGCAGTACTTC
TRBJ2-7 | TRBV28 | TRBD2 | . | CASSWSSGTPSYEQYF | TGTGCCAGCAGTTGGAGTAGCGGGACACCCTCCTACGAGCAGTACTTC
TRBJ1-4 | TRBV7-9 | . | . | CASSLGSGGDEKLFF | TGTGCCAGCAGCTTAGGGTCTGGGGGAGATGAAAAACTGTTTTTT
TRBJ2-4 | TRBV28 | . | . | CASSRLVENIQYF | TGTGCCAGCAGTCGGCTCGTCGAAAACATTCAGTACTTC
TRBJ1-4 | TRBV19 | . | . | CASGRLGTSEKLFF | TGTGCCAGTGGCCGTTTGGGGACGAGTGAAAAACTGTTTTTT
TRBJ2-3 | TRBV5-1 | . | . | CASSLVGNSDTQYF | TGCGCCAGCAGCTTGGTTGGCAACTCAGATACGCAGTATTTT
TRBJ2-7 | TRBV28 | . | . | CASRANYEQYF | TGTGCCAGCAGAGCTAACTACGAGCAGTACTTC
TRBJ1-2 | TRBV7-8 | TRBD1 | . | CASSLHGTGAYGYTF | TGTGCCAGCAGCTTACACGGGACAGGGGCCTATGGCTACACCTTC
TRBJ1-2 | TRBV19 | . | . | CASSMSGIGYTF | TGTGCCAGTAGTATGTCAGGGATCGGCTACACCTTC
TRBJ2-1 | TRBV19 | . | . | CASSKGPSENEQFF | TGTGCCAGTAGTAAGGGACCCTCTGAAAATGAGCAGTTCTTC
TRBJ1-1 | TRBV28 | . | . | CASSLPSGPWLGAFF | TGTGCCAGCAGTTTGCCCTCCGGGCCCTGGCTTGGAGCTTTCTTT
TRBJ1-6 | TRBV19 | . | . | CASRADRAYNSPLHF | TGTGCCAGTAGGGCGGACAGAGCCTATAATTCACCCCTCCACTTT
TRBJ1-6 | TRBV7-9 | . | few | CASSFQGSPLHF | TGTGCCAGCAGCTTCCAAGGTTCACCCCTCCACTTT
TRBJ2-3 | TRBV5-6 | . | . | CASSLAGFYGGTQYF | TGTGCCAGCAGCTTGGCAGGGTTTTACGGGGGTACGCAGTATTTT
TRBJ2-1 | TRBV7-2 | . | . | CASSFQRYNEQFF | TGTGCCAGCAGCTTCCAGCGGTACAATGAGCAGTTCTTC
TRBJ2-7 | TRBV19 | . | . | CASSDQITGTYEQYF | TGTGCCAGTAGTGACCAGATAACAGGGACCTACGAGCAGTACTTC
TRBJ1-1 | TRBV5-6 | . | . | CASSLFAATTEAFF | TGTGCCAGCAGCTTGTTTGCAGCGACCACTGAAGCTTTCTTT
TRBJ2-5 | TRBV5-4 | TRBD2 | once | CASSISTSGRVFGETQYF | TGTGCCAGCAGCATCTCGACTAGCGGGAGGGTCTTCGGGGAGACCCAGTACTTC
TRBJ1-5 | TRBV7-9 | TRBD1 | . | CASSFTGDNQPQHF | TGTGCCAGCAGCTTCACAGGGGACAATCAGCCCCAGCATTTT
TRBJ2-1 | TRBV13 | TRBD2 | . | CASSTLFLAGYNEQFF | TGTGCCAGCAGCACTCTCTTTCTAGCGGGGTACAATGAGCAGTTCTTC
TRBJ1-2 | TRBV27 | . | . | CASSSQREVNYGYTF | TGTGCCAGCAGTTCCCAGCGGGAGGTAAACTATGGCTACACCTTC
TRBJ2-1 | TRBV14 | . | . | CASSTWLMGLTNNEQFF | TGTGCCAGCAGCACATGGTTAATGGGACTGACAAACAATGAGCAGTTCTTC
TRBJ2-7 | TRBV6-5 | . | . | CASSIRDGDYEQYF | TGTGCCAGCAGTATCCGGGACGGAGACTACGAGCAGTACTTC
TRBJ1-2 | TRBV29-1 | . | . | CSVPANYGYTF | TGCAGCGTTCCAGCTAACTATGGCTACACCTTC
TRBJ2-7 | TRBV6-1 | TRBD1 | . | CASSATTGSYEQYF | TGTGCCAGCAGTGCGACGACAGGGAGCTACGAGCAGTACTTC
TRBJ2-5 | TRBV5-6 | TRBD1 | . | CASSLVGTGGETQYF | TGTGCCAGCAGCTTGGTGGGGACAGGGGGCGAGACCCAGTACTTC
TRBJ1-3 | TRBV18 | TRBD1 | . | CASSRGQTAGNTIYF | TGTGCCAGCTCACGGGGACAGACGGCTGGAAACACCATATATTTT
TRBJ1-2 | TRBV5-4 | . | few | CASSSVRGIYGYTF | TGTGCCAGCAGCTCAGTTCGGGGCATCTATGGCTACACCTTC
TRBJ2-7 | TRBV6-5 | . | . | CATRDFSLGQYF | TGTGCCACCCGGGACTTTTCCCTCGGGCAGTACTTC
TRBJ1-5 | TRBV7-2 | . | . | CASSPDRANQPQHF | TGTGCCAGCAGCCCCGATAGGGCCAATCAGCCCCAGCATTTT
TRBJ1-2 | TRBV9 | TRBD1 | . | CASSAMGQGGGGYTF | TGTGCCAGCAGCGCGATGGGACAGGGGGGTGGCGGCTACACCTTC